This entry lists 22 T cell receptor beta chains sequenced from one sample in a study of early T cells in non-severe SARS-CoV-2 infection. TCRdb used MiXCR to reprocess the 5' RACE reads, holding one entry per CDR3 protein. The sample lists 63,000 or so distinct CDR3 sequences; 12% were seen once. The material sequenced was whole blood. The receptor source for this set is an adult who was a healthcare worker with PCR-confirmed SARS-CoV-2 infection or an uninfected control (not recorded which).

This clonotype appeared a few times. This rearrangement joins TRBV11-2 to TRBJ2-5; perhaps TRBD2 as D (5 bases). Trimming took off 5 bases at V and 1 base at J, with 17 bases between the two ends. The CDR3 sequence is 16 residues long. Germline V gene sequence: CDR1 SGHAT, CDR2 FQNNGV. The CDR3 is CASSRLPGSLQETQYF. Here the CDR3 DNA reads TGTGCCAGCAGCCGCTTACCGGGATCACTCCAAGAGACCCAGTACTTC.

There are many counts of this clonotype. The chain links TRBV3-1 to TRBJ1-2; D is uncertain. Germline-derived CDR1 and CDR2 are LGHDT and YNNKEL (reference sequence). Trimming pared 5 bases from V and 0 bases from J, leaving 10 bases between. This CDR3 spans 14 amino acids. CDR3 amino acids: CASSLDPANYGYTF. For the CDR3, the DNA is TGTGCCAGCAGCTTGGACCCAGCTAACTATGGCTACACCTTC.

This clonotype was seen many times. V is TRBV30 and J is TRBJ1-4; D remains ambiguous. The length of the CDR3 is 12 residues. CDR1 and CDR2 from the germline V gene are GTSNPN and SVGIG (reference sequence). Trimming took off 5 bases at V and 8 bases at J, with 12 bases between the two ends. CDR3 nucleotide sequence: TGTGCCTGGGACTACTCGAGGGAAAAACTGTTTTTT. Translated: CAWDYSREKLFF.

This clonotype was counted between two and nine times. J is TRBJ2-7 and V is TRBV29-1, with a tentative D call TRBD1 (6 bases). CDR1 SQVTM and CDR2 ANQGSEA come from the germline V gene. Trimming pared 7 bases from V and 1 base from J, leaving 11 bases between. The CDR3 runs 12 residues. In DNA form, the CDR3 reads TGCAGCGCGAGACAGGTATCCTACGAGCAGTACTTC. Translation gives CSARQVSYEQYF.

The chain joins TRBV10-3 to TRBJ2-3; 7 nucleotides line up with TRBD2. The CDR3 has 13 amino acids. The germline V gene has CDR1 ENHRY and CDR2 SYGVKD. J lost 10 bases, V lost 6 bases, and 10 bases had no gene match. The CDR3 loop reads CAIRDWRENAQYF. The CDR3 bases are TGTGCCATCAGGGACTGGCGGGAGAATGCGCAGTATTTT.

This clonotype was detected only a few times. V usage is TRBV27 and J usage is TRBJ1-1; perhaps TRBD1 as D (6 bases). The CDR3 sequence is 15 residues long. The germline V gene encodes CDR1 MNHEY and CDR2 SMNVEV (reference sequence). The V end was cut by 0 bases, the J end by 1 base, with 9 bases between. The CDR3 region is CASSLSGHPNTEAFF. Here the CDR3 DNA reads TGTGCCAGCAGTTTATCGGGACACCCGAACACTGAAGCTTTCTTT.

This clonotype was observed at least ten times. V is TRBV7-3 and J is TRBJ1-1; 7 bases line up with TRBD1. Germline trimming cut 5 bases from V and 2 bases from J; bases unmatched to any gene: 8. The CDR3 is made up of 15 amino acids. CDR1 and CDR2 from the germline V gene are SGHTA and FQGTGA. As DNA, the CDR3 is TGTGCCAGCAGCCCCCAGGGGGGAGGAAACACTGAAGCTTTCTTT. Translation: CASSPQGGGNTEAFF. Full variable domain (missing parts from reference TRBV7-3 and TRBJ1-1): GAGVSQTPSNKVTEKGKYVELRCDPISGHTALYWYRQSLGQGPEFLIYFQGTGAADDSGLPNDRFFAVRPEGSVSTLKIQRTERGDSAVYLCASSPQGGGNTEAFFGQGTRLTVV.

In this sample, this clonotype turned up many times. The chain employs TRBV20-1 and TRBJ2-7, with TRBD1 identical over 7 bases. The germline gives CDR1 DFQATT, CDR2 SNEGSKA (reference sequence). V dropped 0 bases and J dropped 3; count of bases not matched to a gene: 5. This CDR3 spans 14 amino acids. The CDR3 sequence is CSARDSGTVYEQYF. CDR3 in DNA: TGCAGTGCTAGAGATTCCGGGACAGTCTACGAGCAGTACTTC.

The chain couples TRBV5-1 to TRBJ2-3, with 9 bases fitting TRBD2. Germline CDR1 is SGHRS and CDR2 is YFSETQ. V gave up 1 base and J gave up 3 bases; unmatched junction bases: 6. The CDR3 is 16 amino acids. The CDR3 protein is CASSLRLAGNTDTQYF. DNA for the CDR3: TGCGCCAGCAGCTTGAGGCTAGCGGGGAATACAGATACGCAGTATTTT.

V usage is TRBV10-3 and J usage is TRBJ2-3; D is uncertain. CDR1 is ENHRY and CDR2 is SYGVKD in the germline V gene. This CDR3 has 12 residues. The V end was cut by 4 bases, the J end by 3 bases, with 5 bases between. The CDR3 DNA is TGTGCCATCAGTGGAGTGACAGATACGCAGTATTTT. Its translation: CAISGVTDTQYF.

V usage is TRBV20-1 and J usage is TRBJ2-3, with 11 bases lining up with TRBD2. Germline loops: CDR1 DFQATT, CDR2 SNEGSKA (reference sequence). V trimming: 3 bases; J trimming: 2 bases; junction bases outside the gene matches: 7. There are 16 residues in the CDR3. The CDR3 DNA follows: TGCAGTGCTAGGATCAGACTAGCGGGGAACACAGATACGCAGTATTTT. It encodes CSARIRLAGNTDTQYF.

Many counts were recorded for this clonotype. This rearrangement joins TRBV5-1 to TRBJ2-1, with D possibly being TRBD2 (5 bases). The V end was cut by 4 bases, the J end by 0 bases, with 17 bases between. The CDR3 spans 17 residues. Germline V gene lookup returns CDR1 SGHRS and CDR2 YFSETQ. The CDR3 nucleotides are TGCGCCAGCAGCGCCGGGCGGCGGGTGAGCTCCTACAATGAGCAGTTCTTC. Translating gives CASSAGRRVSSYNEQFF.

This clonotype has more than one count but fewer than ten. The V and J genes are TRBV10-3 and TRBJ2-2; maybe TRBD1 (7 bases). Trimming took 0 bases from V and 2 from J, leaving 13 bases between them. The germline V gene encodes CDR1 ENHRY and CDR2 SYGVKD. The CDR3 extends over 17 amino acids. CDR3 sequence (DNA): TGTGCCATCAGTGAGTCCGGCGGGACAGTTAACACCGGGGAGCTGTTTTTT. Amino acid sequence: CAISESGGTVNTGELFF.

The table lists this clonotype with a few counts. The chain uses TRBV11-2 and TRBJ2-7; 8 nucleotides align to TRBD2. Germline CDR1 is SGHAT and CDR2 is FQNNGV. The length of the CDR3 is 14 residues. V dropped 5 bases and J dropped 2; count of bases not matched to a gene: 5. CDR3 DNA: TGTGCCAGCAGCATCGAGCGGGGGCCCTACGAGCAGTACTTC. Its translation: CASSIERGPYEQYF.

The chain is built from TRBV11-2 and TRBJ2-2; no firm D call. V gave up 5 bases and J gave up 3 bases, with 7 bases separating them. The germline CDR1 and CDR2 sequences are SGHAT and FQNNGV. There are 13 residues in the CDR3. The CDR3 loop is CASSHLHTGELFF. Here the CDR3 DNA reads TGTGCCAGCAGCCACCTCCACACCGGGGAGCTGTTTTTT.

Ten or more counts support this clonotype. This sequence joins TRBV6-1 and TRBJ1-1; perhaps TRBD1 as D (5 bases). The V end lost 0 bases, the J end lost 0 bases, and 17 bases lay between the germline ends. The CDR3 covers 18 residues. Per the germline V gene, CDR1 is MNHNS and CDR2 is SASEGT. The CDR3 DNA is TGTGCCAGCAGTGAAGCAGGTCAGGGCCATAGAATGAACACTGAAGCTTTCTTT. Residues: CASSEAGQGHRMNTEAFF.

This clonotype was seen many times. The gene calls are TRBV2 and TRBJ1-4, with D perhaps matching TRBD1 (5 bases). Germline V gene data show CDR1 as SNHLY and CDR2 as FYNNEI. The V and J ends lost 4 bases and 0 bases respectively, with 12 bases between them. The CDR3 has 16 residues. The CDR3 DNA sequence: TGTGCCAGCAGTGTAGACAGACTTGCAACTAATGAAAAACTGTTTTTT. Protein: CASSVDRLATNEKLFF.

This clonotype was observed a handful of times. The V gene is TRBV5-6, the J gene TRBJ2-1; D is possibly TRBD1 (5 bases). Trimming removed 7 bases at V and 1 base at J, with 9 bases between. This CDR3 region has 13 residues. Germline V CDR1 and CDR2: SGHDT, YYEEEE. The CDR3 loop reads CASSTESYNEQFF. Here the CDR3 DNA reads TGTGCCAGCTCGACAGAATCCTACAATGAGCAGTTCTTC.

The gene calls are TRBV7-2 and TRBJ2-6; possibly TRBD1 for D (5 bases). This CDR3 comprises 18 residues. Looked up from germline, CDR1 is SGHTA and CDR2 is FQGNSA. Deletions cut 5 bases from V and 0 bases from J, with 17 bases between. The CDR3 region has the DNA TGTGCCAGCAGCCCGTACAGGAGAATCCGCTCTGGGGCCAACGTCCTGACTTTC. Protein: CASSPYRRIRSGANVLTF.

Only a few counts were recorded for this clonotype. The V call is TRBV13, the J call TRBJ2-7, with a possible D match to TRBD2 (5 bases). Germline V gene lookup returns CDR1 PRHDT and CDR2 FYEKMQ (reference sequence). The CDR3 consists of 16 residues. Deletions cut 4 bases from V and 2 bases from J, with 18 bases between. Here the CDR3 DNA reads TGTGCCAGCAGCTCCCCCCAGCGGACCCAGCCCTACGAGCAGTACTTC. Protein product: CASSSPQRTQPYEQYF.

Only a few counts were recorded for this clonotype. The V and J genes are TRBV2 and TRBJ2-1, with 9 bases fitting TRBD1. Per germline, CDR1 SNHLY and CDR2 FYNNEI. The V segment lost 6 bases and the J segment 8 bases; nucleotides outside the gene matches: 2. The CDR3 spans 12 residues. The CDR3 is CASRDRGHEQFF. In DNA form, the CDR3 reads TGTGCCAGCAGGGACAGGGGCCATGAGCAGTTCTTC.

This clonotype has at least ten counts. The rearrangement links TRBV28 to TRBJ1-2; 7 nucleotides agree with TRBD1. The V gene end was trimmed by 5 bases and the J gene end by 8 bases; junction bases not matched to a gene: 8. The germline V gene encodes CDR1 MDHEN and CDR2 SYDVKM. The CDR3 loop spans 13 amino acids. The CDR3 region has the DNA TGTGCCAGCAGTAGGGACAGAGGGTACGGCTACACCTTC. This translates into CASSRDRGYGYTF.